This T cell receptor beta chain came from a study of blood T cell repertoires in COVID-19 (TCRdb year 2020). About the full investigation: Samples covering the acute and convalescent phases of COVID-19 were provided by collaborators in the United States, Italy and Spain. The prospective study material was composed of cDNA or gDNA derived from T cells, B-cell-depleted T cells, or PBMCs. Deeply sampled blood TCRbeta repertoires from subjects exposed to, actively infected with, or recovered from COVID-19 were included in the dataset. The repertoires were made available in a free public database intended to serve as a resource for research on the immune response to SARS-CoV-2. Samples were obtained from the ongoing ImmuneRACE study (first 160 participants) and from over 1,000 subjects provided by 6 global collaborators. Sample metadata almost always included a de-identified subject ID, COVID-19 status, age in years and sex. Where available, HLA class I and class II types were obtained from metadata supplied by the sample provider rather than from assay-based typing. General conclusions and limits of the study: The quantity of clinical and demographic metadata differed by source and by participant and was supplied without curation.

Collaborating institutions collected whole blood in K2EDTA tubes following their own protocols. For TCRbeta analysis, collaborators shipped samples as frozen whole blood, isolated PBMCs, or DNA extracted from either of those sample types. This clone was found once. There is no known antigen for this receptor. The input lacks base qualities; no much larger clone sits a single base away. V loses 5 bases of germline sequence and J loses 0 bases, and the interval between the two ends is 14 bases. Reading the germline V gene gives CDR1 SGHTA and CDR2 FQGTGA. Taken from cysteine to phenylalanine, the CDR3 has 16 residues. Only the CDR3 portion is preserved as DNA: 48 bases, with reading frame beginning at the first base. TCRbeta CDR3 regions were amplified from genomic DNA using the immunoSEQ Assay, a bias-controlled multiplex PCR. Per the authors' processing: Nucleated cell counts per sample were estimated from amplification of reference gene primers within the assay. Sequence reads were collapsed and filtered to measure the absolute abundance of every unique TCRbeta CDR3 rearrangement. For each sample, productive Simpson clonality was calculated as the square root of Simpson's diversity index over productive rearrangements. The table comes from immuneACCESS by way of TCRdb, which keeps in-frame sequences with V and J called. Part of the clones is missing from these tables; in studies checked, under half for an unresolved V gene and the rest for unknown reasons. The V and J calls and clone size were taken over from that table, and D and trimming were inferred from the DNA. For this sample there are over 300,000 clones; roughly 90% appear just once. In total, the top ten clones hold roughly 1.2% of the sample.

Input material: peripheral blood. The chain links TRBV7-3 with TRBJ2-1; confidence is insufficient to name the D gene. The receptor's source is a middle-aged man with acute or convalescent COVID-19. CDR3 region: CASSLIDMGSYNEQFF. The DNA sequence is given as TGTGCCAGCAGCCTCATAGACATGGGCTCCTACAATGAGCAGTTCTTC.